These 17 T cell receptor beta chains were all obtained from the same sample, sequenced in a study of T-cell memory formation after mild COVID-19. MiXCR, applied by TCRdb to the 5' RACE reads, yields one record per CDR3 protein. The sample has some 350,000 distinct CDR3 sequences, around 15% seen once. The sample comprised PBMCs or a T cell subset sorted from them (not recorded which). The receptors here all came from a young man who had mild COVID-19 (a few samples of this study predate the infection). Cell type and time point are not known.

The chain joins TRBV20-1 to TRBJ2-3; D not certain. Germline CDR1 reads DFQATT; CDR2 reads SNEGSKA (reference sequence). Trimming took off 5 bases at V and 2 bases at J, with 11 bases between the two ends. The CDR3 loop spans 13 amino acids. CDR3 protein: CSAPEGFTDTQYF. The CDR3 bases are TGCAGTGCTCCTGAAGGCTTCACAGATACGCAGTATTTT.

The chain combines TRBV7-2 with TRBJ1-1; no clear D. This CDR3 has 8 amino acids. Trimming took off 5 bases at V and 11 bases at J, with 3 bases between the two ends. CDR1 is SGHTA, CDR2 FQGNSA, per germline. This chain's CDR3 is CASSPAFF. The CDR3 DNA reads as TGTGCCAGCAGCCCGGCTTTCTTT.

This clonotype was found a few times. The DNA of the CDR3 is TGTGCCAGCAGTACCTACAGGGGATACGAGCAGTACTTC. Its translation: CASSTYRGYEQYF. The chain links TRBV6-5 to TRBJ2-7; the match to TRBD1 covers 7 bases. CDR1 and CDR2 from the germline V gene are MNHEY and SVGAGI. This CDR3 region has 13 residues. V gave up 5 bases and J gave up 4 bases; unmatched junction bases: 5.

This clonotype was counted a few times. This rearrangement joins TRBV9 to TRBJ2-1; D is unresolved. Deletions cut 2 bases from V and 6 bases from J, with 9 bases between. The CDR3 is made up of 13 amino acids. Germline-derived CDR1 and CDR2 are SGDLS and YYNGEE. This chain's CDR3 is CASSVAGLNEQFF. The CDR3 bases are TGTGCCAGCAGCGTCGCAGGCCTCAATGAGCAGTTCTTC.

This clonotype turned up a few times. V is TRBV2 and J is TRBJ2-5, with a tentative D call TRBD2 (7 bases). V shed 6 bases and J shed 5 bases, with 13 bases lying between them. CDR3 length equals 13 residues. Germline V CDR1 and CDR2: SNHLY, FYNNEI. For the CDR3, the DNA is TGTGCCAGCAGGCGGGGGCTGGTTGAGACCCAGTACTTC. Protein: CASRRGLVETQYF.

This clonotype has more than one count but fewer than ten. V and J are TRBV18 and TRBJ2-5; D might be TRBD1 (5 bases). There are 13 residues in the CDR3. The V gene lost 6 bases and the J gene lost 6 bases, with 14 bases spanning the gap. Germline V gives CDR1 KGHSH, CDR2 LQKENI. CDR3 coding DNA: TGTGCCAGCTCGCCGATCACAGGAAAGACCCAGTACTTC. The encoded protein is CASSPITGKTQYF.

The chain employs TRBV20-1 and TRBJ1-1, with D possibly TRBD1 on 5 matching bases. This CDR3 has 14 residues. The germline V gene has CDR1 DFQATT and CDR2 SNEGSKA (reference sequence). Trimming pared 0 bases from V and 5 bases from J, leaving 13 bases between. The chain's CDR3 is CSARDRQGRTEAFF. CDR3 nucleotide sequence: TGCAGTGCTAGAGATCGGCAGGGAAGGACTGAAGCTTTCTTT.

This clonotype turned up a few times. The rearrangement links TRBV7-9 to TRBJ2-2; D uncertain. The CDR3 loop spans 15 amino acids. Trimming pared 4 bases from V and 0 bases from J, leaving 9 bases between. CDR1 is SEHNR and CDR2 is FQNEAQ in the germline V gene (reference sequence). Written as DNA, the CDR3 is TGTGCCAGCAGCTCTGTCGCGCCGAACACCGGGGAGCTGTTTTTT. It yields the protein CASSSVAPNTGELFF.

The CDR3 DNA reads TGTGCCAGCCCAGGGTCCAGTGGACAGGGGGCCGAGACCCAGTACTTC. Translated, it gives CASPGSSGQGAETQYF. The chain is built from TRBV21-1 and TRBJ2-5; whether TRBD1, the table's D call, matches the DNA was not checked. TRBV21-1 is a pseudogene locus. This CDR3 is built from 16 residues.

This clonotype has a count of ten or more. This rearrangement joins TRBV7-8 to TRBJ2-7, with 7 bases matching TRBD1. This CDR3 contains 15 residues. The germline V gene has CDR1 SGHVS and CDR2 FQNEAQ. V gave up 5 bases and J gave up 2 bases; unmatched junction bases: 9. The CDR3 loop reads CASSPPHRGTYEQYV. DNA for the CDR3: TGTGCCAGCAGCCCCCCCCACAGGGGCACCTACGAGCAGTACGTC.

CDR3 in amino acids: CASSLNTGGPETQYF. As DNA, the CDR3 is TGTGCCAGCAGCTTAAATACGGGGGGGCCAGAGACCCAGTACTTC. The chain employs TRBV7-2 and TRBJ2-5, with 8 bases fitting TRBD2. This CDR3 spans 15 amino acids. The V segment lost 2 bases and the J segment 4 bases; nucleotides outside the gene matches: 6. Per germline, CDR1 SGHTA and CDR2 FQGNSA.

The V call is TRBV3-1, the J call TRBJ1-2; no clear D gene. The CDR3 has 14 residues. Trimming took off 2 bases at V and 4 bases at J, with 11 bases between the two ends. Germline CDR1 LGHDT, CDR2 YNNKEL (reference sequence). CDR3: CASSQSRGFYGYTF. The CDR3 DNA is TGTGCCAGCAGCCAATCTCGAGGGTTCTATGGCTACACCTTC.

The gene calls are TRBV10-3 and TRBJ1-1, with no clear D. From germline, CDR1 is ENHRY and CDR2 SYGVKD. The V gene lost 0 bases and the J gene lost 1 base, with 9 bases spanning the gap. This CDR3 region has 15 residues. The CDR3 here is CAISESVSWNTEAFF. In DNA, the CDR3 is TGTGCCATCAGTGAGTCCGTTTCATGGAACACTGAAGCTTTCTTT.

This clonotype has more than one count but fewer than ten. V usage is TRBV9 and J usage is TRBJ2-3; 8 positions match TRBD1. This CDR3 comprises 15 residues. The J segment lost 5 bases and the V segment lost 0 bases, leaving 5 bases of the junction unmatched. Germline CDR1 and CDR2: SGDLS and YYNGEE. CDR3 protein: CASSVGQGAQDTQYF. CDR3 DNA sequence: TGTGCCAGCAGCGTAGGTCAGGGGGCACAAGATACGCAGTATTTT.

The V and J genes are TRBV15 and TRBJ2-3; no firm D call. Trimming cost V 5 bases and J 6 bases, with 9 bases left between them. This CDR3 contains 12 residues. The V gene's germline CDR1 is LNHNV and CDR2 YYDKDF (reference sequence). CDR3 nucleotides: TGTGCCACCAGCCCAAGTATCGATACGCAGTATTTT. Protein: CATSPSIDTQYF.

V usage is TRBV7-9 and J usage is TRBJ2-3; 8 bases line up with TRBD2. Germline CDR1 and CDR2: SEHNR and FQNEAQ (reference sequence). The CDR3 is 17 amino acids. J gave up 4 bases and V 5 bases, and 14 bases lay outside the gene matches. In DNA form, the CDR3 reads TGTGCCAGCAGCCTTCCCCCCGTACTAGCGGCGGCAGATACGCAGTATTTT. Protein: CASSLPPVLAAADTQYF.

The chain is built from TRBV6-2 or TRBV6-3 and TRBJ2-7; no reliable D call. In germline, CDR1 is MNHEY, CDR2 SVGEGT. V dropped 6 bases and J dropped 1 base, with 16 bases sitting between them. The CDR3 consists of 15 residues. CDR3 region: CASRALDGSSYEQYV. The CDR3 bases are TGTGCCAGCAGAGCTCTGGACGGGTCGTCCTACGAGCAGTACGTC.